This T cell receptor (beta chain) was found in a study of blood T cell repertoires in COVID-19 (dated by TCRdb to about 2020). A note on the overall study: Collaborator samples came from the United States, Italy and Spain and covered acute and convalescent phases of COVID-19. A de-identified subject ID, COVID-19 status, age in years and sex were almost always included in the sample metadata. A freely available public database, intended as a resource for researchers studying the immune response to SARS-CoV-2, is where the repertoires were released. The samples were drawn from the first 160 participants of the ongoing ImmuneRACE study and from 950 to 1,500 subjects provided by 6 global collaborators. Where available, HLA class I and class II types were obtained from metadata supplied by the sample provider rather than from assay-based typing. Subjects who had been exposed to COVID-19, were actively infected with it, or had recovered from it provided the deeply sampled blood TCRbeta repertoires that made up the dataset. The prospective study material was composed of cDNA or gDNA derived from T cells, B-cell-depleted T cells, or PBMCs. What the authors observed across the whole study: The quantity of clinical and demographic metadata differed by source and by participant and was supplied without curation.

As to this clone: The target of this receptor is not known. No much larger clonotype is one base removed from it; base qualities were not supplied.

The CDR3 measures 15 amino acids from cysteine to phenylalanine. Only the CDR3 portion is preserved as DNA: 45 bases, with reading frame beginning at the first base. The germline V and J ends show losses of 5 bases and 8 bases respectively, and no gene match explains 10 bases of the junction. For CDR1 and CDR2, the germline V gene lists MRHNA and SNTAGT. TCRbeta CDR3 regions were amplified from genomic DNA by means of the immunoSEQ Assay, a bias-controlled multiplex PCR. As for the authors' bioinformatics: The number of nucleated cells in each sample was estimated from the amplification of reference gene primers within the assay. To quantify the absolute abundance of each unique TCRbeta CDR3 rearrangement, sequence reads were collapsed and filtered. For each sample, productive Simpson clonality was calculated as the square root of Simpson's diversity index over productive rearrangements. TCRdb took this table from immuneACCESS and kept in-frame rearrangements with V and J called. Such tables lack part of the clones; where checked against another copy, unresolved V genes explain under half of the gap, and the rest is unexplained. V and J calls and clone size are those listed in that table; D and trimming were worked out from the DNA. In this sample the table shows 290,000 or so clones, 85% of which occur a single time. Together, the top ten hold around 5.5% of the sample.

Each collaborating institution followed its own protocols to collect whole blood in K2EDTA tubes. For TCRbeta analysis, collaborator samples were shipped as frozen whole blood, as isolated PBMCs, or as DNA extracted from either sample type. Sequenced sample: peripheral blood. This receptor chain uses TRBV6-4 and TRBJ2-1, with TRBD1 identical over 9 junction bases. The sequence derives from a middle-aged man with active or convalescent COVID-19. The bases read TGTGCCAGCAGTTACCGGGACAGGGAATTTGATGAGCAGTTCTTC. Translated, it gives CASSYRDREFDEQFF.